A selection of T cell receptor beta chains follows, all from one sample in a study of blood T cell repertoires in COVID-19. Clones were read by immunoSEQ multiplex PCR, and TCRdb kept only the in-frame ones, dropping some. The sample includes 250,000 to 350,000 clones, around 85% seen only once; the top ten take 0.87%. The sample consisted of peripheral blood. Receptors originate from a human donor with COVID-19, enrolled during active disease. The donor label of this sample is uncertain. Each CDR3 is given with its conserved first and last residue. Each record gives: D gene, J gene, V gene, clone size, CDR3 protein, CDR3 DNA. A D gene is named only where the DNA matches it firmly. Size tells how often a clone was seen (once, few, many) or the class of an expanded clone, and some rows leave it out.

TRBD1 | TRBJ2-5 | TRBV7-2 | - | CASSLDRGWETQYF | TGTGCCAGCAGCTTAGACAGGGGTTGGGAGACCCAGTACTTC
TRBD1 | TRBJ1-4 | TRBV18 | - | CASSPGTGGFFATNEKLFF | TGTGCCAGCTCACCAGGTACAGGGGGCTTCTTTGCAACTAATGAAAAACTGTTTTTT
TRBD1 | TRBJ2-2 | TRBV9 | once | CASNRGPRGELFF | TGTGCCAGCAACAGGGGACCAAGAGGGGAGCTGTTTTTT
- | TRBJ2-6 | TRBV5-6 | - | CASSSSTTIASGANVLTF | TGTGCCAGCAGCTCCTCGACCACTATAGCTTCTGGGGCCAACGTCCTGACTTTC
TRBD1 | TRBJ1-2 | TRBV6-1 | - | CASSQTGGRDYGYTF | TGTGCCAGCAGTCAGACAGGGGGAAGGGACTATGGCTACACCTTC
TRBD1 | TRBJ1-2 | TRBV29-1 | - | CSAWDSYGYTF | TGCAGCGCCTGGGACAGCTATGGCTACACCTTC
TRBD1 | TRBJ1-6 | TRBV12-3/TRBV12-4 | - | CASKDRGLSPLHF | TGTGCCAGCAAAGACAGGGGGCTTTCACCCCTCCACTTT
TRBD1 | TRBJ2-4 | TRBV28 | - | CASSRGQGNIQYF | TGTGCCAGCAGCCGGGGACAGGGTAACATTCAGTACTTC
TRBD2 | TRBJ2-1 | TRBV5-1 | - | CASSLSPGLAGLNEQFF | TGCGCCAGCAGCTTGTCCCCCGGACTAGCGGGGTTGAATGAGCAGTTCTTC
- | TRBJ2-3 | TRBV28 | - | CASPANGRGTDTQYF | TGTGCCAGCCCCGCCAACGGGAGAGGGACAGATACGCAGTATTTT
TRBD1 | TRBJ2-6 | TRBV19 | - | CASSIDPGQGFPGANVLTF | TGTGCCAGTAGTATAGATCCGGGACAGGGATTCCCTGGGGCCAACGTCCTGACTTTC
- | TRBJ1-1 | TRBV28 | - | CASGSRGGTEAFF | TGTGCCAGCGGTTCGAGGGGGGGGACTGAAGCTTTCTTT
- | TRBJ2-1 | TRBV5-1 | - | CASSSTTGGVGNEQFF | TGCGCCAGCAGCTCTACCACAGGGGGGGTCGGAAATGAGCAGTTCTTC
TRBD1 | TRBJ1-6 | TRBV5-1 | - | CASSSRDSRSPLHF | TGCGCCAGCAGCTCCCGGGACAGCCGGTCACCCCTCCACTTT
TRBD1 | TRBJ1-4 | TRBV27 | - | CASSLRWPGGMANEKLFF | TGTGCCAGCAGTTTAAGGTGGCCAGGGGGCATGGCTAATGAAAAACTGTTTTTT
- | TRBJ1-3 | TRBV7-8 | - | CASSFLPGAFSGNTIYF | TGTGCCAGCAGCTTCCTTCCAGGGGCCTTCTCTGGAAACACCATATATTTT
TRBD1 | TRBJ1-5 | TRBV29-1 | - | CSVGTGGQPQHF | TGCAGCGTTGGGACAGGGGGTCAGCCCCAGCATTTT
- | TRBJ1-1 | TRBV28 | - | CASTSDTEAFF | TGTGCCAGCACGTCCGACACTGAAGCTTTCTTT
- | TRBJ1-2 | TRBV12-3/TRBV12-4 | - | CASTLRGDGYTF | TGTGCCAGCACCCTGCGGGGAGATGGCTACACCTTC
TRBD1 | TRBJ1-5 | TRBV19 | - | CASSLQGGGSNQPQHF | TGTGCCAGTAGCTTACAGGGGGGAGGTAGCAATCAGCCCCAGCATTTT
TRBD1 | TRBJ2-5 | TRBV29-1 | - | CSLRTGGRETQYF | TGCAGCTTACGGACAGGGGGCAGGGAGACCCAGTACTTC
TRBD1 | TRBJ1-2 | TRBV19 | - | CASSPPRRQGDYGYTF | TGTGCCAGTAGCCCCCCCCGTCGACAGGGCGACTATGGCTACACCTTC
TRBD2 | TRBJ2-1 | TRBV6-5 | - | CASRLAGGRNEQFF | TGTGCCAGCAGACTAGCGGGAGGAAGGAATGAGCAGTTCTTC
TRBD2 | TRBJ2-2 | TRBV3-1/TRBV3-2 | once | CASSPHGLASTMNTGELFF | TGTGCCAGCAGCCCGCATGGACTAGCCTCTACAATGAACACCGGGGAGCTGTTTTTT
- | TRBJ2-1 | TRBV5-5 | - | CASSLAITGKNEQFF | TGTGCCAGCAGCTTGGCGATAACAGGGAAGAATGAGCAGTTCTTC
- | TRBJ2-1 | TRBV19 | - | CASSIGHTDEQFF | TGTGCCAGTAGTATAGGCCACACAGATGAGCAGTTCTTC
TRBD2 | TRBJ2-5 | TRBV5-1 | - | CASTLDGGDQETQYF | TGCGCCAGCACCCTAGACGGGGGGGACCAAGAGACCCAGTACTTC
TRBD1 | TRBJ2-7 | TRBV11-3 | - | CASSLDSRQGTTYEQYF | TGTGCCAGCAGCTTAGATTCGCGACAGGGCACCACCTACGAGCAGTACTTC
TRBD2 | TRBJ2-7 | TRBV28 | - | CASNTGTSGDYEQYF | TGTGCCAGCAACACCGGGACTAGCGGGGACTACGAGCAGTACTTC
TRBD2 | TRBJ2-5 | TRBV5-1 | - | CASSPGLAGALETQYF | TGCGCCAGCAGCCCCGGACTAGCGGGAGCTTTAGAGACCCAGTACTTC